This entry describes one T cell receptor delta chain. This clone was observed a handful of times. Its antigen target is currently unknown. One end of the junction does not line up with germline, which may come from a read error. This record belongs to a study of gamma-delta chains in newborns, infants, children (dated by TCRdb to the late 2010s). With respect to the entire study: According to the study title, microbial exposure causes polyclonal expansion of innate gammadelta T cells right after birth. The study investigated how microbial exposure shaped innate gammadelta T cell populations in human newborns immediately after birth.

The CDR3 covers 15 residues, taking in both the cysteine and the phenylalanine. The CDR3 DNA has 45 bases and is translated from base 1. CDR1 and CDR2 were assigned from the germline V gene as GEAIGNYY and EKD. TCRdb shows the sequencer as Illumina MiSeq. TCRdb processed the public reads again with the CATT caller, after which rows with matching DNA were combined. This sample gives a few thousand delta-chain clones in total; 10% of them show up just once. The ten largest clones represent roughly 11% of the sample. This sequence originates from a child who was a newborn, infant or young child, either healthy, febrile or measles-vaccinated (not recorded which). The chain is assembled from TRDV2 and TRDJ1, and the D gene may be TRDD3, 6 bases matching. The sample was blood. The sequenced DNA: TGTGCCTGTGACCGTACTTGGGGGTACACCGATAAACTCATCTTC. This encodes CACDRTWGYTDKLIF.